This T cell receptor beta chain emerged from a study of blood T cell repertoires in COVID-19. Study-level information: In each case, the material was cDNA or gDNA derived from T cells, B-cell-depleted T cells, or PBMCs.

V was trimmed by 3 bases and J by 3 bases, leaving 11 bases between them. The V gene's germline CDR1 is WNHNN and CDR2 SYGVQD (reference sequence). The CDR3 extends over 14 amino acids. Method: immunoSEQ multiplex PCR; TCRdb's copy keeps in-frame clones and lacks some. The sample comprises a few hundred thousand clones, approximately 84% of which are singletons, and more than 0.8% rests with the top ten. This study enrolled people aged about 18 to 90 from about two dozen US geographic areas. Researchers sorted participants into cohorts using their self-reported clinical history. The TCR comes from a woman under 40 who had recovered from COVID-19. Sequencing was carried out using PBMCs or T cells enriched from blood (not recorded which). The chain uses TRBV10-1 and TRBJ1-1, with unresolved D. For the CDR3, the DNA is TGCGCCAGCAGTGAAGAGCCCGGGGACACTGAAGCTTTCTTT. Protein product: CASSEEPGDTEAFF.